A single sample gave rise to the 10 T cell receptor beta chains below, sequenced in a study of regulatory T cells in long-lasting Graves disease. Building of the TCR beta libraries involved iRepertoire HTBI primers and Arm-PCR of CDR3 regions. TCRdb re-called the multiplex PCR reads with MiXCR, one entry per CDR3 protein. The repertoire holds 400,000 to 500,000 distinct CDR3 sequences, with about 15% as singletons. Time point described: newly diagnosed GD, antithyroid drugs for less than 3 months. Following extraction of RNA from PBMCs, that RNA was used to make the TCR library. These data also formed part of another study, on T cells in Graves' hyperthyroidism and ophthalmopathy.

The sample in question was peripheral blood mononuclear cells (PBMCs), obtained at new diagnosis, from a patient treated with antithyroid drugs. These receptors were taken from a woman aged 40 to 50 with Graves disease.

The rearrangement uses TRBV7-6 and TRBJ1-3; possible D gene TRBD1, 5 bases. Between the trimmed V and J ends, which lost 1 base and 8 bases, there was a span of 18 bases. This CDR3 has 16 amino acids. The germline gives CDR1 SGHVS, CDR2 FNYEAQ. Written as DNA, the CDR3 is TGTGCCAGCAGCTTAGGGGCGTGGAACTCGGGGGACACCATATATTTT. Its translation: CASSLGAWNSGDTIYF. The full variable domain, its missing parts supplied by reference TRBV7-6 and TRBJ1-3, is GAGVSQSPRYKVTKRGQDVALRCDPISGHVSLYWYRQALGQGPEFLTYFNYEAQQDKSGLPNDRFSAERPEGSISTLTIQRTEQRDSAMYRCASSLGAWNSGDTIYFGEGSWLTVV.

This clonotype was seen many times. The chain is built from TRBV12-3 or TRBV12-4 and TRBJ1-1, with no clear D. The CDR3 is 19 amino acids. V was shortened by 2 bases and J by 0 bases, with 22 bases between the two germline ends. CDR3 loop: CASSLRGPLRDSMNTEAFF. The CDR3 DNA sequence: TGTGCCAGCAGTTTACGCGGTCCCCTCCGGGATTCTATGAACACTGAAGCTTTCTTT.

For the CDR3, the DNA is TGCGCCAGCAGCCAAGAGGCGGGGGGCGGGTGGGAGACCCAGTACTTC. This encodes CASSQEAGGGWETQYF. The chain joins TRBV4-3 to TRBJ2-3; 8 bases match TRBD2. The closer fit of TRBJ2-5 to the DNA end suggests the J call may be wrong. Germline values: CDR1 LGHNA, CDR2 YSLEER. There are 16 residues in the CDR3.

Many counts were recorded for this clonotype. The chain couples TRBV20-1 to TRBJ1-5; tentative D call: TRBD1 (6 bases). Trimming stripped 1 base from V and 3 bases from J, with 10 bases between. The CDR3 covers 14 residues. Per the germline V gene, CDR1 is DFQATT and CDR2 is SNEGSKA (reference sequence). The CDR3 protein is CSARGGTPNQPQHF. The CDR3 region has the DNA TGCAGTGCTAGAGGGGGGACACCCAATCAGCCCCAGCATTTT.

This clonotype was detected ten times or more. The chain links TRBV12-3 or TRBV12-4 to TRBJ2-1; 9 bases align to TRBD2. The CDR3 is made up of 17 amino acids. The V gene end was trimmed by 1 base and the J gene end by 2 bases; junction bases not matched to a gene: 6. In nucleotides, the CDR3 is TGTGCCAGCAGTTTAGGGAGAGTAGCGGGAGCCTACAATGAGCAGTTCTTC. Its translation is CASSLGRVAGAYNEQFF.

There are many counts of this clonotype. The chain links TRBV7-2 to TRBJ2-7, with 9 bases aligning to TRBD1. CDR1 is SGHTA and CDR2 is FQGNSA in the germline V gene. The CDR3 extends over 14 amino acids. V lost 4 bases and J lost 6; bases outside the gene matches: 7. The CDR3 sequence is CASSSFDRGGEQYF. DNA for the CDR3: TGTGCCAGCAGCTCCTTTGACAGGGGGGGCGAGCAGTACTTC.

The V gene is TRBV28, the J gene TRBJ2-7, with TRBD1 matching 9 bases. The V gene end was trimmed by 1 base and the J gene end by 5 bases; junction bases not matched to a gene: 12. Germline V gene lookup returns CDR1 MDHEN and CDR2 SYDVKM. This CDR3 has 17 amino acids. The CDR3 DNA is TGTGCCAGCAGTTTATTAGGGGACAGGGCAGGGGGGGACGAGCAGTACTTC. As protein: CASSLLGDRAGGDEQYF.

At least ten counts were recorded for this clonotype. The V call is TRBV30, the J call TRBJ1-1; D may be TRBD1 (6 bases). The CDR3 extends over 12 amino acids. Between the trimmed V and J ends, which lost 5 bases and 4 bases, there was a span of 11 bases. In germline, CDR1 is GTSNPN, CDR2 SVGIG (reference sequence). Written as DNA, the CDR3 is TGTGCCTGGGTCCAGGGGCCCACTGAAGCTTTCTTT. Translated, it gives CAWVQGPTEAFF.

This clonotype was recorded many times. This sequence joins TRBV14 and TRBJ2-1, with no clear D. This CDR3 contains 13 residues. Trimming took 4 bases from V and 4 from J, leaving 8 bases between them. Germline CDR1 reads SGHDN; CDR2 reads FVKESK. The CDR3 DNA is TGTGCCAGCAGCCCGCAGGCGTACAATGAGCAGTTCTTC. Encoded protein: CASSPQAYNEQFF.

The sample holds many counts of this clonotype. The rearrangement uses TRBV7-8 and TRBJ2-7; D may be TRBD1 (6 bases). Germline assignment: CDR1 SGHVS and CDR2 FQNEAQ. The CDR3 is made up of 13 amino acids. Deletions cut 4 bases from V and 5 bases from J, with 12 bases between. CDR3 sequence (DNA): TGTGCCAGCAGCTGGGACACAAACGACGAGCAGTACTTC. Translation: CASSWDTNDEQYF.